These T cell receptor beta chains were read from a single sample in a study of blood T cell repertoires in COVID-19. Profiling relied on immunoSEQ multiplex PCR, and the TCRdb table lists in-frame clones only, not all of them. The sample contains about 160,000 clones, about 85% of which appear only once. The sequenced sample was peripheral blood. The source is a human donor with acute or convalescent COVID-19. The donor label of this sample is uncertain. The CDR3 runs from the conserved cysteine through the conserved F or W. The order of the fields is V gene, D gene, clone size, J gene, CDR3 DNA, CDR3 protein. D genes are given only for firm matches. The size of a clone is reported for some rows only, either as once, few or many, or as a class for expanded clones.

TRBV11-3,.,.,TRBJ2-5,TGTGCCAGCAGCTTCTCCGGGACTCTTCAAGAGACCCAGTACTTC,CASSFSGTLQETQYF
TRBV3-1/TRBV3-2,TRBD1,.,TRBJ2-2,TGTGCCAGCAGCCAAAGACAGGGGAAAGTCGGGGAGCTGTTTTTT,CASSQRQGKVGELFF
TRBV6-5,TRBD1,.,TRBJ1-4,TGTGCCAGCAGCGTGACCGGGACAGGGGGCCTGAAACTGTTTTTT,CASSVTGTGGLKLFF
TRBV10-1,TRBD1,.,TRBJ2-3,TGCGCCAGCAGTGCACAGGGGGCGCGGACAGATACGCAGTATTTT,CASSAQGARTDTQYF
TRBV6-5,TRBD1,.,TRBJ1-2,TGTGCCAGCAGTTACGATTGGACAGGGGCCTATGGCTACACCTTC,CASSYDWTGAYGYTF
TRBV19,.,.,TRBJ1-1,TGTGCCAGTCGGACTGAAAGGAGGTACACTGAAGCTTTCTTT,CASRTERRYTEAFF
TRBV11-3,.,.,TRBJ1-3,TGTGCCAGCAGCTTGAGTACAGCAGGAAACACCATATATTTT,CASSLSTAGNTIYF
TRBV5-1,.,.,TRBJ2-5,TGCGCCAGCAGCTTGCCCTCCCACAGAAGGCAAGAGACCCAGTACTTC,CASSLPSHRRQETQYF
TRBV9,TRBD1,.,TRBJ1-2,TGTGCCAGCAGCGTAGATTCGACAGGGCGCTATGGCTACACCTTC,CASSVDSTGRYGYTF
TRBV15,.,.,TRBJ2-2,TGTGCCACCAGCAGAGATGCGACAAGATACACCGGGGAGCTGTTTTTT,CATSRDATRYTGELFF
TRBV14,.,.,TRBJ2-7,TGTGCCAGCAGCCAAGGCCGACACCTCTACGAGCAATACTTC,CASSQGRHLYEQYF
TRBV6-6,.,.,TRBJ1-1,TGTGCCAGCAGTTTCTCCGCAGGGGCGAACACTGAAGCTTTCTTT,CASSFSAGANTEAFF
TRBV28,TRBD1,few,TRBJ1-5,TGTGCCAGCAGAATAAGACAGGGGGCCTATAGCAATCAGCCCCAGCATTTT,CASRIRQGAYSNQPQHF